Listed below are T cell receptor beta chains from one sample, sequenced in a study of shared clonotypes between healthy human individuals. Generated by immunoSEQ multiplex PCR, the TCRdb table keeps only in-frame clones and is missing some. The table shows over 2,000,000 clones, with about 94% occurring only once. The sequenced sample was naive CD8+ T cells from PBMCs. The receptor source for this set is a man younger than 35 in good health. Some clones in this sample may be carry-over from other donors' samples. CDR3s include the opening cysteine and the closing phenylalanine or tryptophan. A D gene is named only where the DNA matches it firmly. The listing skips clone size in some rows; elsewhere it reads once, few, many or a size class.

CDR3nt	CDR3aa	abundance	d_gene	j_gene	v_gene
TGTGCCAGCAGGGGGACTAGCGGGAGGATGGTTAAATACGAGCAGTACTTC	CASRGTSGRMVKYEQYF	NA	TRBD2	TRBJ2-7	TRBV28
TGTGCCAGCAGTTTCCTAAGACAGGACGAGCAGTACTTC	CASSFLRQDEQYF	NA	NA	TRBJ2-7	TRBV27
TGTGCCAGCAGTCCCCGGGACTATAATGAAAAACTGTTTTTT	CASSPRDYNEKLFF	few	NA	TRBJ1-4	TRBV27
TGTGCCAGCAGCCCCACCGGGTCAGGGGGTAGGTACGAGCAGTACTTC	CASSPTGSGGRYEQYF	NA	TRBD1	TRBJ2-7	TRBV5-4
TGTGCCACCCCGGTGGGCGGGAGGAATGAGCAGTTCTTC	CATPVGGRNEQFF	NA	TRBD2	TRBJ2-1	TRBV7-9
TGTGCCAGCAGCTTAGGGGGGCTCGGGCAGCCCCAGCATTTT	CASSLGGLGQPQHF	NA	NA	TRBJ1-5	TRBV13
TGTGCCAGCAGTTTCCAAGAACCGGGACTCCCATACGAGCAGTACTTC	CASSFQEPGLPYEQYF	NA	NA	TRBJ2-7	TRBV6-5
TGTGCCAGCAGCTTAACAAGACAAGAGACCCAGTACTTC	CASSLTRQETQYF	NA	NA	TRBJ2-5	TRBV7-8
TGTGCCAGCAGCCCCTTCGGACAGGGGGGGGAGACCCAGTACTTC	CASSPFGQGGETQYF	NA	TRBD1	TRBJ2-5	TRBV16
TGTGCCAGCAGCCCAGAGGGCCTAGCGGGAGGGCCTCCGAACACCGGGGAGCTGTTTTTT	CASSPEGLAGGPPNTGELFF	NA	TRBD2	TRBJ2-2	TRBV4-2
TGTGCCAGCAGTTTAAGGAGGGGTGCTGAAGCTTTCTTT	CASSLRRGAEAFF	NA	NA	TRBJ1-1	TRBV27
TGCGCCAGCAGCCCGCCTAGGTCAGATACGCAGTATTTT	CASSPPRSDTQYF	NA	NA	TRBJ2-3	TRBV5-1
TGTGCCAGCAGCCTCACTGGGACAGGCTTCGAAAAACTGTTTTTT	CASSLTGTGFEKLFF	NA	TRBD1	TRBJ1-4	TRBV7-9
TGTGCCAGCAGGGGAACGGCGTCCCATAGCTCTGGAAACACCATATATTTT	CASRGTASHSSGNTIYF	NA	NA	TRBJ1-3	TRBV27
TGTGCCAGCAGCATGGCAGGGGTTAGTGGCAATCAGCCCCAGCATTTT	CASSMAGVSGNQPQHF	NA	NA	TRBJ1-5	TRBV28
TGTGCCAGCAGCTTAAACAGGAACACTGAAGCTTTCTTT	CASSLNRNTEAFF	NA	NA	TRBJ1-1	TRBV11-3
TGCGCCAGCAGTGAGATAACACAGGGGCATCGGGAGACCCAGTACTTC	CASSEITQGHRETQYF	NA	TRBD1	TRBJ2-5	TRBV10-2
TGTGCCAGCAGCTCAAGCGGGGGCCCCAACAATGAGCAGTTCTTC	CASSSSGGPNNEQFF	NA	TRBD2	TRBJ2-1	TRBV7-9
TGCAGCGTCCTAACTACAGCACAAGAGACCCAGTACTTC	CSVLTTAQETQYF	NA	NA	TRBJ2-5	TRBV29-1
TGTGCCAGCAGCGTCTCAGCGGGACGAACCTACGAGCAGTACTTC	CASSVSAGRTYEQYF	NA	TRBD2	TRBJ2-7	TRBV9
TGTGCCAGCAGTAGACTACGGGGGGAGCTGTTTTTT	CASSRLRGELFF	NA	NA	TRBJ2-2	TRBV28
TGCGCCAGCACAACACAGGGGGCCGAGCAGTACTTC	CASTTQGAEQYF	NA	TRBD1	TRBJ2-7	TRBV23-1
TGTGCCAGCAGCGCCCCTCCTAGGGGACAGGGGGCAGACTACACCTTC	CASSAPPRGQGADYTF	NA	TRBD1	TRBJ1-2	TRBV5-6
TGCGCCAGCAGCTTGGAGGGACTAGCGGGCGGGCCCTACAATGAGCAGTTCTTC	CASSLEGLAGGPYNEQFF	NA	TRBD2	TRBJ2-1	TRBV5-1